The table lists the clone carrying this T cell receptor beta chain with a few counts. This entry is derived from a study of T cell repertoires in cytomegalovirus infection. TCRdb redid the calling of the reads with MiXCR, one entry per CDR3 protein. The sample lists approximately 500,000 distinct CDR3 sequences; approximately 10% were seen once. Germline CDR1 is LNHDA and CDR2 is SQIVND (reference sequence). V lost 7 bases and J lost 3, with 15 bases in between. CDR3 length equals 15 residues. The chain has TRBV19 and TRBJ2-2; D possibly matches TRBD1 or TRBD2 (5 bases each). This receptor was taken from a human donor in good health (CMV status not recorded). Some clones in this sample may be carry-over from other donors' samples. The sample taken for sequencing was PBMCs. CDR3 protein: CASTPRGPDTGELFF. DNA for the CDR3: TGTGCCAGTACCCCACGGGGACCTGACACCGGGGAGCTGTTTTTT. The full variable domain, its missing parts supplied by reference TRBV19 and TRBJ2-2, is DGGITQSPKYLFRKEGQNVTLSCEQNLNHDAMYWYRQDPGQGLRLIYYSQIVNDFQKGDIAEGYSVSREKKESFPLTVTSAQKNPTAFYLCASTPRGPDTGELFFGEGSRLTVL.